The source of this T cell receptor beta chain is a study of T-cell memory formation after mild COVID-19. Study-wide context: Most TCR clusters belonged to a single donor.

Notes on this clonotype: Antigen: not known.

The V gene end was trimmed by 3 bases and the J gene end by 8 bases; junction bases not matched to a gene: 9. CDR3 length: 16 residues. Germline V CDR1 and CDR2: SGDLS, YYNGEE. TCRdb ran MiXCR on the 5' RACE reads and lists one entry per CDR3 protein. Of 450,000 or so distinct CDR3 sequences listed, 20% to 30% were seen once; the top ten hold about an eighth. Study-level results: Clones shrinking from day 15 to 85 showed even CD4/CD8 mixes; later expanders tilted CD4+.

This rearrangement joins TRBV9 to TRBJ2-1, with 12 bases matching TRBD2. This clonotype was obtained from an adult woman who had mild COVID-19 (a few samples of this study predate the infection). Cell type and time point are not known. The specimen sequenced was PBMCs or a T cell subset sorted from them (not recorded which). The CDR3 coding sequence is TGTGCCAGCAGCGGTGCTAGCGGGGGGGCCAGGTATGAGCAGTTCTTC. It codes for CASSGASGGARYEQFF.